This entry lists 13 T cell receptor beta chains sequenced from one sample in a study of T cell changes during pregnancy in multiple sclerosis. The protocol was immunoSEQ multiplex PCR, while the TCRdb copy is restricted to in-frame clones and leaves out a portion. The sample lists 130,000 or so clones, around 95% occurring once. This specimen consisted of peripheral blood, obtained after pregnancy. Receptor source: a female donor with multiple sclerosis, enrolled in a pregnancy study.

This sequence joins TRBV5-4 and TRBJ1-2; the match to TRBD1 covers 8 bases. The CDR3 sequence is 18 residues long. V was pared by 4 bases and J by 3 bases, with 17 bases of the junction left unmatched. Germline CDR1 SGHNT, CDR2 YYREEE (reference sequence). The CDR3 bases are TGTGCCAGCAGCCCAGGGGGCGCGCGCCCTGGGAGGGACTATGGCTACACCTTC. It translates to CASSPGGARPGRDYGYTF.

The table lists this clone with a few counts. The chain uses TRBV11-3 and TRBJ2-7; possibly TRBD1 for D (7 bases). CDR3 length equals 14 residues. Per the germline V gene, CDR1 is SGHNT and CDR2 is YENEEA. V was trimmed by 0 bases and J by 2 bases, leaving 8 bases between them. CDR3 nucleotide sequence: TGTGCCAGCAGCTTAGACAGGGGGGCCTACGAGCAGTACTTC. Translation: CASSLDRGAYEQYF.

The rearrangement joins TRBV4-1 to TRBJ1-2; 7 bases fit TRBD1. CDR1 is MGHRA and CDR2 is YSYEKL in the germline V gene. The CDR3 runs 14 residues. Germline trimming cut 1 base from V and 8 bases from J; bases unmatched to any gene: 7. CDR3 in amino acids: CASSQAGTAWGYTF. CDR3 nucleotide sequence: TGCGCCAGCAGCCAAGCAGGGACAGCGTGGGGCTACACCTTC.

V and J are TRBV4-2 and TRBJ2-6; a weak D match, TRBD2 (5 bases). CDR1 LGHNA and CDR2 YNFKEQ come from the germline V gene. V gave up 0 bases and J gave up 8 bases, with 14 bases separating them. This CDR3 region has 16 residues. The CDR3 region has the DNA TGTGCCAGCAGCCAAGATCTCTTGTCGGGGACCAACGTCCTGACTTTC. It is translated as CASSQDLLSGTNVLTF.

The rearrangement links TRBV5-1 to TRBJ2-6; possibly TRBD2 for D (7 bases). The CDR3 is made up of 15 amino acids. CDR1 and CDR2 from the germline V gene are SGHRS and YFSETQ. V gave up 3 bases and J gave up 2 bases, with 9 bases separating them. In DNA, the CDR3 is TGCGCCAGCAGCTGGGGGGGCCCTGGGGCCAACGTCCTGACTTTC. Its protein product is CASSWGGPGANVLTF.

This chain joins TRBV19 and TRBJ2-1; 7 bases are a match to TRBD1. The V gene end was trimmed by 3 bases and the J gene end by 7 bases; junction bases not matched to a gene: 6. Germline CDR1 is LNHDA and CDR2 is SQIVND (reference sequence). The CDR3 contains 14 residues. The CDR3 region has the DNA TGTGCCAGTAGTATCGGGACAGTCCCTAATGAGCAGTTCTTC. Translation gives CASSIGTVPNEQFF.

The chain employs TRBV2 and TRBJ2-5; D gene unclear. The CDR3 sequence is 12 residues long. The germline V and J ends were trimmed by 10 bases and 0 bases, with 9 bases remaining between them. The germline V gene has CDR1 SNHLY and CDR2 FYNNEI. CDR3 protein: CATGQYQETQYF. DNA of the CDR3: TGTGCCACAGGCCAGTACCAAGAGACCCAGTACTTC.

The chain recombines TRBV4-1 with TRBJ2-2, with TRBD2 as a possible D gene (6 bases). Germline CDR1 is MGHRA and CDR2 is YSYEKL. This CDR3 region has 15 residues. Trimming shortened V by 4 bases and J by 8 bases, and 17 bases separated the two germline ends. The CDR3 DNA reads TGCGCCAGCAGCCTCTGGGCGTGGGGAGGTGGGGAGCTGTTTTTT. This gives the protein CASSLWAWGGGELFF.

The gene calls are TRBV29-1 and TRBJ2-1; 7 nucleotides agree with TRBD2. The CDR3 is made up of 17 amino acids. V shed 8 bases, J shed 4 bases, and the junction held 20 bases outside the gene matches. Germline V lookup: CDR1 SQVTM, CDR2 ANQGSEA. CDR3 sequence reads: CSSGSAGEFGWYNEQFF. The CDR3 DNA follows: TGCAGCTCGGGCTCGGCGGGGGAGTTTGGATGGTACAATGAGCAGTTCTTC.

This clone came up a few times. This chain joins TRBV6-1 and TRBJ1-1, with a tentative D call TRBD1 (6 bases). CDR3 length equals 15 residues. Trimming shortened V by 6 bases and J by 0 bases, and 14 bases separated the two germline ends. Germline CDR1 reads MNHNS; CDR2 reads SASEGT. DNA of the CDR3: TGTGCCAGCAGAACACAGGGCACAATGAACACTGAAGCTTTCTTT. It yields the protein CASRTQGTMNTEAFF.

J is TRBJ1-5 and V is TRBV27; 8 bases line up with TRBD1. Germline loops: CDR1 MNHEY, CDR2 SMNVEV (reference sequence). CDR3 length: 20 residues. V shed 5 bases and J 0 bases; nucleotides not matched to a gene: 18. CDR3 protein: CASSPLSRQGPGGSNQPQHF. The DNA for the CDR3 is TGTGCCAGCAGTCCACTAAGTCGACAGGGGCCCGGAGGTAGCAATCAGCCCCAGCATTTT.

V is TRBV9 and J is TRBJ1-1; 9 positions agree with TRBD1. The CDR3 is 14 residues long. Germline V CDR1 and CDR2: SGDLS, YYNGEE. V was clipped by 3 bases and J by 5 bases; unmatched bases: 5. The chain's CDR3 is CASSEGQGFTEAFF. The CDR3 DNA is TGTGCCAGCAGCGAGGGACAGGGCTTTACTGAAGCTTTCTTT.

This chain joins TRBV5-1 and TRBJ2-2; TRBD1 aligns across 7 bases. CDR3 length: 16 residues. V lost 2 bases and J lost 5; bases outside the gene matches: 9. Per germline, CDR1 SGHRS and CDR2 YFSETQ. CDR3 amino acids: CASSFRDSLPTGELFF. In DNA, the CDR3 is TGCGCCAGCAGCTTTAGGGACAGCCTCCCTACCGGGGAGCTGTTTTTT.